This T cell receptor beta chain was obtained from a study of T cell clusters in autoimmune cytopenias. Findings and limits, study-wide: No cluster-lack signature appeared between secondary cytopenia and chronic lymphocytic leukemia patients, apparently due to lymphoma masking. TRB repertoire shifts in secondary cytopenia and chronic lymphocytic leukemia mostly reflected lymphoma, not autoimmunity.

TRB was amplified by touch-down multiplex PCR, primer pools A and B combined. From the multiplex PCR reads, TCRdb lists one entry per CDR3 protein and no DNA. This repertoire includes roughly 2,900 distinct CDR3 sequences. The CDR3 totals 13 residues. In germline, CDR1 is DFQATT, CDR2 SNEGSKA (reference sequence). By frequency, this clonotype is medium-sized. Its antigen is still unknown. Some 39,000 genome equivalents of blood DNA were amplified for TRB. V usage is TRBV20-1 and J usage is TRBJ1-2; TCRdb outputs TRBD1, but without DNA this stays unchecked. Material for sequencing was peripheral blood. The TCR was taken from a human donor with an autoimmune cytopenia or autoimmune hepatitis (not recorded which). The CDR3 loop is CSARDGGRRGYTF.